This TCR beta chain was documented in a study of blood T cell repertoires in COVID-19. Study at large: COVID-19 samples from acute and convalescent phases originated in the United States, Italy and Spain. Sources were T cells, B-cell-depleted T cells, or PBMCs; the material itself was cDNA or gDNA.

The CDR3 is 15 amino acids. Germline V gives CDR1 SNHLY, CDR2 FYNNEI. V was shortened by 3 bases and J by 7 bases, with 18 bases between the two germline ends. Original handling: Amplified reference gene primers provided the basis for estimating nucleated cell counts. Produced via immunoSEQ multiplex PCR; TCRdb's table is partial and in-frame only. D and trimming were read from the DNA, whereas the V and J calls and clone size are those reported in that table. The sample lists about 180,000 clones, roughly four fifths seen once, with approximately 7.3% in the top ten. This TCR was sampled from a human donor in a cohort sampled during active COVID-19. This sequence joins TRBV2 and TRBJ1-1, with TRBD1 as a possible D gene (6 bases). Specimen: peripheral blood. DNA for the CDR3: TGTGCCAGCAGTGACTTACAGACAGGCTATAATGAAGCTTTCTTT. Its translation is CASSDLQTGYNEAFF. The entire variable domain, with the rest obtained from reference TRBV2 and TRBJ1-1, is as follows: EPEVTQTPSHQVTQMGQEVILRCVPISNHLYFYWYRQILGQKVEFLVSFYNNEISEKSEIFDDQFSVERPDGSNFTLKIRSTKLEDSAMYFCASSDLQTGYNEAFFGQGTRLTVV.